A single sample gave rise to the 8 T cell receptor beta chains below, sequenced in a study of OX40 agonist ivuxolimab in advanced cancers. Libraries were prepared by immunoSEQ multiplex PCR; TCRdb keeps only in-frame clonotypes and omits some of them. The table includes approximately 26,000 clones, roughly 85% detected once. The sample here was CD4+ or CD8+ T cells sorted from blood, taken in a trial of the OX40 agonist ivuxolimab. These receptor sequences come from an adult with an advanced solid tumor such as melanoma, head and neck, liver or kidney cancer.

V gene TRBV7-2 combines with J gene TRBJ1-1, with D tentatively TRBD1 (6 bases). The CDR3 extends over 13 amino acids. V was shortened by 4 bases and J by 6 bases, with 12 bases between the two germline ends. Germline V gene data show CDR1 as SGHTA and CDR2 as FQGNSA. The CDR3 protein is CASSYGGQAEAFF. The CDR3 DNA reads TGTGCCAGCAGCTACGGGGGGCAGGCTGAAGCTTTCTTT.

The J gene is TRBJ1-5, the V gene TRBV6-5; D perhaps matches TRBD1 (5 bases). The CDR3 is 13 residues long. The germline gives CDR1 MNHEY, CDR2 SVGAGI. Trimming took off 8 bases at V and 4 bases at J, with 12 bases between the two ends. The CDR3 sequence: CASETDPNQPQHF. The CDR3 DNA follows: TGTGCCAGCGAGACAGATCCAAATCAGCCCCAGCATTTT.

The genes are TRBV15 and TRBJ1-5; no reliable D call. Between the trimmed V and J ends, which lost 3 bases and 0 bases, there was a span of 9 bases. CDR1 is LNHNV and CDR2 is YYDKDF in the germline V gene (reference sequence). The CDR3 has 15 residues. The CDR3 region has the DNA TGTGCCACCAGCAGGGACGGTTATAGCAATCAGCCCCAGCATTTT. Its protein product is CATSRDGYSNQPQHF.

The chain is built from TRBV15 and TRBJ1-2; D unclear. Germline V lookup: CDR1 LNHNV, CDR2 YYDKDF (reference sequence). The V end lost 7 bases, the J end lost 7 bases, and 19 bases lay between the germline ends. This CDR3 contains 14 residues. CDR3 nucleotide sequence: TGTGCCACCACTGGGCACCTCAGTCAAGGTGGCTACACCTTC. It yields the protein CATTGHLSQGGYTF.

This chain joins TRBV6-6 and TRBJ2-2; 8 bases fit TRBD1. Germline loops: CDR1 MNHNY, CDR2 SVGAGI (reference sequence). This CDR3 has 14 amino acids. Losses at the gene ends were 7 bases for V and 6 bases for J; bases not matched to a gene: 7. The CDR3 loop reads CASTGQGRAGELFF. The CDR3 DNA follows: TGTGCCAGCACTGGACAGGGCCGGGCCGGGGAGCTGTTTTTT.

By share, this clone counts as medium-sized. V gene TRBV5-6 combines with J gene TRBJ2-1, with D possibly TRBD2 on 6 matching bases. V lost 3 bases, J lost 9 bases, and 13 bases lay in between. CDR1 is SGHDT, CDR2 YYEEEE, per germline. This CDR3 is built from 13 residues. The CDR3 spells CASSYGTGGEQFF. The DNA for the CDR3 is TGTGCCAGCAGCTACGGGACTGGGGGTGAGCAGTTCTTC.

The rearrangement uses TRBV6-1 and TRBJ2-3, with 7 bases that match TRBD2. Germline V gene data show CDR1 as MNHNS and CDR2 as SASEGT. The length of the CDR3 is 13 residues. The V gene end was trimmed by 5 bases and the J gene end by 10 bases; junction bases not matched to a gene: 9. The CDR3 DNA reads TGTGCCAGCAGTCCTAGCGGACGGGGTGCGCAGTATTTT. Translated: CASSPSGRGAQYF.

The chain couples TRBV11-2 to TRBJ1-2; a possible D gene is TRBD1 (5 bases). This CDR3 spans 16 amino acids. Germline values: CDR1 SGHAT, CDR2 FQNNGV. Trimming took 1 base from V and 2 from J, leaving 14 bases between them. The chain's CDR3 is CASSLGVGGTNYGYTF. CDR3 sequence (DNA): TGTGCCAGCAGCTTAGGCGTTGGGGGGACGAACTATGGCTACACCTTC.